A single sample is the source of the 24 T cell receptor beta chains below, sequenced in a study of B cell selection in AIRE deficiency. Conventional CD4 T cells were sorted as CD4+CD127+ cells. The table came from immunoSEQ multiplex PCR; TCRdb's copy has only in-frame clones and leaves some out. The sample holds fewer than 30,000 clones; approximately 96% are singletons and the top ten take approximately 0.22%. Sequencing was performed on conventional CD4+ T cells sorted from PBMCs. The receptors derive from a human donor with AIRE deficiency.

The chain is built from TRBV5-1 and TRBJ2-1; possible D gene TRBD2, 6 bases. This CDR3 comprises 15 residues. With 5 bases removed from V and 5 bases from J, the gap between germline ends came to 17 bases. The V gene's germline CDR1 is SGHRS and CDR2 YFSETQ. CDR3 nucleotides: TGCGCCAGCAGGGTGGAGGGAGCCCGTAACAATGAGCAGTTCTTC. The encoded protein is CASRVEGARNNEQFF.

V and J are TRBV27 and TRBJ1-5; D remains ambiguous. The CDR3 is 14 residues long. The V gene's germline CDR1 is MNHEY and CDR2 SMNVEV (reference sequence). The V end was cut by 3 bases, the J end by 1 base, with 7 bases between. Here the CDR3 DNA reads TGTGCCAGCAGTTTTGCAGGAAGCAATCAGCCCCAGCATTTT. It yields the protein CASSFAGSNQPQHF.

This chain joins TRBV7-6 and TRBJ2-3; 9 bases match TRBD1. CDR3 length equals 18 residues. CDR1 is SGHVS and CDR2 is FNYEAQ in the germline V gene. After removal of 5 bases from V and 7 bases from J, the junction contained 19 bases not matched to a gene. The CDR3 DNA follows: TGTGCCAGCAGCCCGGGGTTGGGGACAGGGTCGGTGACCAATACGCAGTATTTT. This codes for CASSPGLGTGSVTNTQYF.

The chain employs TRBV19 and TRBJ2-5; TRBD1 is a possible D gene (6 bases). Looked up from germline, CDR1 is LNHDA and CDR2 is SQIVND (reference sequence). Trimming cost V 6 bases and J 2 bases, with 13 bases left between them. There are 14 residues in the CDR3. DNA of the CDR3: TGTGCCAGTAGCATCGGGGACACTCAAGAGACCCAGTACTTC. It yields the protein CASSIGDTQETQYF.

The chain has TRBV7-8 and TRBJ2-7; a possible D gene is TRBD2 (5 bases). The germline V gene has CDR1 SGHVS and CDR2 FQNEAQ. The V and J ends lost 2 bases and 3 bases respectively, with 14 bases between them. This CDR3 contains 15 residues. CDR3 nucleotide sequence: TGTGCCAGCAGCTTAAATCCCCCGAGGGTCTACGAGCAGTACTTC. Its translation is CASSLNPPRVYEQYF.

In nucleotides, the CDR3 is TGTGCCAGCAGTTTAGCACGGGATTGGACAGATACGCAGTATTTT. The encoded protein is CASSLARDWTDTQYF. The chain links TRBV28 to TRBJ2-3; D might be TRBD2 (5 bases). The CDR3 contains 15 residues. Germline-derived CDR1 and CDR2 are MDHEN and SYDVKM. V shed 2 bases and J shed 3 bases, with 12 bases lying between them.

This chain uses TRBV6-5 with TRBJ2-7; D gene unclear. The germline V gene encodes CDR1 MNHEY and CDR2 SVGAGI. The CDR3 is 11 residues long. V shed 5 bases and J shed 5 bases, with 7 bases lying between them. The CDR3 coding sequence is TGTGCCAGCAGTCCAAACCACGAGCAGTACTTC. Translating gives CASSPNHEQYF.

The chain joins TRBV5-1 to TRBJ2-7, with 9 bases lining up with TRBD1. The CDR3 contains 14 residues. CDR1 and CDR2 (germline): SGHRS, YFSETQ. After removal of 0 bases from V and 5 bases from J, the junction contained 3 bases not matched to a gene. CDR3 bases: TGCGCCAGCAGCTTGGGGGGGACAGGGAACGAGCAGTACTTC. This gives the protein CASSLGGTGNEQYF.

The rearrangement joins TRBV5-4 to TRBJ2-3; TRBD1 matches at 10 bases. The CDR3 contains 15 residues. The trim removed 4 bases at V and 4 bases at J, leaving 6 bases unmatched. From germline, CDR1 is SGHNT and CDR2 YYREEE (reference sequence). This CDR3 reads CASSPLDRGADTQYF. The CDR3 DNA follows: TGTGCCAGCAGCCCGCTGGACAGGGGGGCAGATACGCAGTATTTT.

Comment on this clone: Mismatch with germline at one junction end may stem from a read error. V is TRBV6-1 and J is TRBJ2-7, with 7 bases that match TRBD2. This CDR3 is 14 amino acids long. Germline V gene data show CDR1 as MNHNS and CDR2 as SASEGT. This chain's CDR3 is CASSERGSVYGQYF. The DNA for the CDR3 is TGTGCCAGCAGTGAACGCGGGAGTGTCTACGGGCAGTACTTC.

This chain connects TRBV28 to TRBJ1-1, with 8 bases that match TRBD1. Germline CDR1 MDHEN, CDR2 SYDVKM. CDR3 size: 16 residues. The ends lost 3 bases at V and 0 bases at J; junction bases unmatched: 6. CDR3 nucleotide sequence: TGTGCCAGCAGTTTCACCGGACAGGGCATGAACACTGAAGCTTTCTTT. This gives the protein CASSFTGQGMNTEAFF. Full variable domain (missing parts from reference TRBV28 and TRBJ1-1): DVKVTQSSRYLVKRTGEKVFLECVQDMDHENMFWYRQDPGLGLRLIYFSYDVKMKEKGDIPEGYSVSREKKERFSLILESASTNQTSMYLCASSFTGQGMNTEAFFGQGTRLTVV.

CDR3 loop: CASSGHGAGRDTQYF. CDR3 nucleotide sequence: TGTGCCAGCAGCGGTCATGGGGCGGGGCGAGATACGCAGTATTTT. This chain joins TRBV28 and TRBJ2-3, with D maybe TRBD2 (6 bases). Trimming shortened V by 6 bases and J by 5 bases, and 18 bases separated the two germline ends. Germline-derived CDR1 and CDR2 are MDHEN and SYDVKM. This CDR3 is built from 15 residues.

The chain is built from TRBV10-3 and TRBJ1-2; tentative D call: TRBD1 (5 bases). The CDR3 consists of 14 residues. Trimming removed 7 bases at V and 7 bases at J, with 19 bases between. Germline CDR1 reads ENHRY; CDR2 reads SYGVKD. CDR3 sequence: CAITPEEGSRGYTF. The CDR3 nucleotides read TGTGCCATCACCCCCGAGGAGGGGTCCCGTGGCTACACCTTC.

This sequence joins TRBV6-5 and TRBJ2-7; no reliable D call. Germline-derived CDR1 and CDR2 are MNHEY and SVGAGI. There are 13 residues in the CDR3. With 4 bases removed from V and 2 bases from J, the gap between germline ends came to 9 bases. The chain's CDR3 is CASSSSSPYEQYF. As DNA, the CDR3 is TGTGCCAGCAGTTCCTCGTCTCCCTACGAGCAGTACTTC.

The V call is TRBV7-3, the J call TRBJ2-2, with D possibly being TRBD1 or TRBD2 (5 bases each). Germline V gene sequence: CDR1 SGHTA, CDR2 FQGTGA. The CDR3 is 14 residues long. The ends were cut back, 3 bases at V and 4 bases at J, with 9 bases in the middle. The CDR3 sequence: CASSFSGPTGELFF. CDR3 bases: TGTGCCAGCAGCTTCTCGGGACCCACCGGGGAGCTGTTTTTT.

This chain links TRBV10-1 with TRBJ2-1, with D perhaps TRBD1 (5 bases). CDR3 length: 14 amino acids. Trimming shortened V by 10 bases and J by 3 bases, and 16 bases separated the two germline ends. Germline CDR1 WNHNN, CDR2 SYGVQD (reference sequence). The CDR3 here is CATPRTQDYNEQFF. The CDR3 DNA reads TGCGCCACACCCCGGACACAGGACTACAATGAGCAGTTCTTC.

V usage is TRBV19 and J usage is TRBJ1-4; 8 positions agree with TRBD1. Germline trimming cut 5 bases from V and 7 bases from J; bases unmatched to any gene: 6. The CDR3 extends over 14 amino acids. Germline-derived CDR1 and CDR2 are LNHDA and SQIVND (reference sequence). CDR3 loop: CASSPQGVGEKLFF. CDR3 sequence (DNA): TGTGCCAGTAGTCCACAGGGGGTGGGTGAAAAACTGTTTTTT. The complete variable domain, with remaining parts taken from reference TRBV19 and TRBJ1-4, reads DGGITQSPKYLFRKEGQNVTLSCEQNLNHDAMYWYRQDPGQGLRLIYYSQIVNDFQKGDIAEGYSVSREKKESFPLTVTSAQKNPTAFYLCASSPQGVGEKLFFGSGTQLSVL.

The gene calls are TRBV28 and TRBJ1-6; D ambiguous. The germline V gene encodes CDR1 MDHEN and CDR2 SYDVKM. Trimming stripped 1 base from V and 8 bases from J, with 9 bases between. The CDR3 length is 14 residues. The CDR3 here is CASSLLSSYSPLHF. In DNA, the CDR3 is TGTGCCAGCAGTTTATTGTCATCCTATTCACCCCTCCACTTT.

In nucleotides, the CDR3 is TGTGCCACCAGCAGAGACCTAAGGACTAGCTCAGAGACCCAGTACTTC. This translates into CATSRDLRTSSETQYF. The V and J genes are TRBV15 and TRBJ2-5; 8 nucleotides match TRBD2. Germline CDR1 is LNHNV and CDR2 is YYDKDF (reference sequence). Trimming took 0 bases from V and 4 from J; bases not matched to a gene: 7. The CDR3 spans 16 residues.

The J gene is TRBJ2-2, the V gene TRBV6-6; D may be TRBD1 (6 bases). The CDR3 has 13 residues. Germline values: CDR1 MNHNY, CDR2 SVGAGI (reference sequence). Trimming left V 10 bases short and J 5 bases short, with 14 bases between. CDR3 sequence: CAMETGPTGELFF. The CDR3 DNA reads TGTGCCATGGAGACAGGACCAACCGGGGAGCTGTTTTTT.

The V call is TRBV5-6, the J call TRBJ1-1, with D unresolved. The germline V gene has CDR1 SGHDT and CDR2 YYEEEE. CDR3 size: 13 residues. The V and J ends lost 5 bases and 1 base respectively, with 9 bases between them. CDR3 loop: CASSLSRNTEAFF. The CDR3 nucleotides read TGTGCCAGCAGTCTGTCCCGGAACACTGAAGCTTTCTTT. Based on the CDR3 plus reference TRBV5-6 and TRBJ1-1, the full variable domain is DAGVTQSPTHLIKTRGQQVTLRCSPKSGHDTVSWYQQALGQGPQFIFQYYEEEERQRGNFPDRFSGHQFPNYSSELNVNALLLGDSALYLCASSLSRNTEAFFGQGTRLTVV.

The chain carries TRBV28 and TRBJ2-5; D gene unclear. This CDR3 is built from 9 residues. CDR1 is MDHEN, CDR2 SYDVKM, per germline. This chain's CDR3 is CGVRETQYF. CDR3 DNA: TGTGGGGTGAGGGAGACCCAGTACTTC.

This chain uses TRBV2 with TRBJ2-1; possibly TRBD2 for D (5 bases). CDR3 size: 15 residues. Germline V gives CDR1 SNHLY, CDR2 FYNNEI. The V end lost 8 bases, the J end lost 0 bases, and 14 bases lay between the germline ends. Written as DNA, the CDR3 is TGTGCCAGCTGGCGGGCACCTAGCTCCTACAATGAGCAGTTCTTC. This translates into CASWRAPSSYNEQFF.

The chain is built from TRBV6-6 and TRBJ2-7; a possible D gene is TRBD1 (5 bases). The germline V gene encodes CDR1 MNHNY and CDR2 SVGAGI (reference sequence). The CDR3 runs 11 residues. The germline V and J ends were trimmed by 4 bases and 5 bases, with 6 bases remaining between them. DNA for the CDR3: TGTGCCAGCAGTTGGGGCGACGAGCAGTACTTC. It yields the protein CASSWGDEQYF.